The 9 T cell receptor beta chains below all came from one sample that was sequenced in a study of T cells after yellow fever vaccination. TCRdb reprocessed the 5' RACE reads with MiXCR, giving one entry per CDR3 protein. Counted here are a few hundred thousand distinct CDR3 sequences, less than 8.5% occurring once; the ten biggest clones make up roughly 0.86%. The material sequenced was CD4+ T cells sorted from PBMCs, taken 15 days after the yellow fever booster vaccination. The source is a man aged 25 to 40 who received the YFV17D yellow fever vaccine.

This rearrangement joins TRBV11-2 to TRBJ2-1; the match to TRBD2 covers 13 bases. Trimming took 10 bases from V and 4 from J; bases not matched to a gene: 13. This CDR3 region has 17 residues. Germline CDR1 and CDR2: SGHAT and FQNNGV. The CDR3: CATGTSGVEKGYNEQFF. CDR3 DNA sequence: TGTGCCACCGGGACTAGCGGGGTTGAAAAAGGATACAATGAGCAGTTCTTC.

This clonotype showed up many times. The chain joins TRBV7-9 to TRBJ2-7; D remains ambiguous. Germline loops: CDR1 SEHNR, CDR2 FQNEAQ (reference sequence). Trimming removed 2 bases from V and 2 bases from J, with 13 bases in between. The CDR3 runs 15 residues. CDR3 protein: CASSLSQAPTYEQYF. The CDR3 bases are TGTGCCAGCAGCTTAAGCCAGGCGCCTACCTACGAGCAGTACTTC.

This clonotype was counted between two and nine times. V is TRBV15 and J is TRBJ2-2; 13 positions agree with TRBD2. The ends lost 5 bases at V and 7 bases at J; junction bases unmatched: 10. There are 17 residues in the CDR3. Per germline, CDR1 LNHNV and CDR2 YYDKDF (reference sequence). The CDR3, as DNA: TGTGCCACCAGCCCACCGGGACTAGCGGGGACCGGCGGGGAGCTGTTTTTT. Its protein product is CATSPPGLAGTGGELFF.

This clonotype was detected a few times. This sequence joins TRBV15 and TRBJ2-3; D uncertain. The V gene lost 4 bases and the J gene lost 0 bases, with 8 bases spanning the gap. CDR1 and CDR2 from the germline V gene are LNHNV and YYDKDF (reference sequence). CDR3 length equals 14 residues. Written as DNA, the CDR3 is TGTGCCACCAGCAAAGAAGCTAGCACAGATACGCAGTATTTT. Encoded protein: CATSKEASTDTQYF.

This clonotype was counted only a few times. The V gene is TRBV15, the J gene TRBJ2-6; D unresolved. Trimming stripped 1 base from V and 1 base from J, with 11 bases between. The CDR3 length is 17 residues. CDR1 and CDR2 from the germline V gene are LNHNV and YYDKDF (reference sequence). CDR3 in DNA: TGTGCCACCAGCAGAGCACCTATTAGTTCTGGGGCCAACGTCCTGACTTTC. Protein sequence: CATSRAPISSGANVLTF. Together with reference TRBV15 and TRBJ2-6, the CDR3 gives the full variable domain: DAMVIQNPRYQVTQFGKPVTLSCSQTLNHNVMYWYQQKSSQAPKLLFHYYDKDFNNEADTPDNFQSRRPNTSFCFLDIRSPGLGDTAMYLCATSRAPISSGANVLTFGAGSRLTVL.

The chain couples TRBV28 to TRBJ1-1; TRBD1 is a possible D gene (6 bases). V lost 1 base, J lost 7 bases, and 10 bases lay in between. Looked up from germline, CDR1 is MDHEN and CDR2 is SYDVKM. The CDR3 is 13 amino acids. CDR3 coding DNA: TGTGCCAGCAGTTTATTTCGGACAGATGAAGCTTTCTTT. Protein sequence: CASSLFRTDEAFF.

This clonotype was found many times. The CDR3 sequence: CASRWRTDKSSNYGYTF. DNA for the CDR3: TGTGCCAGCAGGTGGAGGACAGACAAATCATCTAACTATGGCTACACCTTC. V gene TRBV27 combines with J gene TRBJ1-2, with D possibly being TRBD1 (6 bases). CDR3 length equals 17 residues. Germline values: CDR1 MNHEY, CDR2 SMNVEV (reference sequence). The ends were cut back, 6 bases at V and 0 bases at J, with 20 bases in the middle.

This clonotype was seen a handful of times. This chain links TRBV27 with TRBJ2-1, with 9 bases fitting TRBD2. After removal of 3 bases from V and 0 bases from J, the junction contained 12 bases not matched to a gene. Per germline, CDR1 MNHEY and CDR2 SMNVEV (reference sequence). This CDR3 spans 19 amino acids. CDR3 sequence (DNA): TGTGCCAGCAGTTTCTCCCGACTAGCGGTACCCAGCTCCTACAATGAGCAGTTCTTC. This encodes CASSFSRLAVPSSYNEQFF.

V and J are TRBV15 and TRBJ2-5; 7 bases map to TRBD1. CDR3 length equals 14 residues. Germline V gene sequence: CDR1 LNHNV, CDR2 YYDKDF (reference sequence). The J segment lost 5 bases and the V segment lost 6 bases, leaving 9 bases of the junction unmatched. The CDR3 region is CATRLGQMEETQYF. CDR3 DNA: TGTGCCACCAGATTGGGACAGATGGAGGAGACCCAGTACTTC.